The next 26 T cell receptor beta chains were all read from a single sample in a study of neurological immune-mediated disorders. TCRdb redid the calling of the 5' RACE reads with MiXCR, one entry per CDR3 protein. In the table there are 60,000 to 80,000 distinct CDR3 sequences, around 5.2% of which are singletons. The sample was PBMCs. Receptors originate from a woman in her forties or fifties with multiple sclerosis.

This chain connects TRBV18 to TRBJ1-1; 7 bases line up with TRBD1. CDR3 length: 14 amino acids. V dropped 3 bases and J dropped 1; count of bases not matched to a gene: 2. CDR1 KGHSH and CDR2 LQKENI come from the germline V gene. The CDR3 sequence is CASSPDRQNTEAFF. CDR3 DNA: TGTGCCAGCTCACCGGACAGGCAGAACACTGAAGCTTTCTTT. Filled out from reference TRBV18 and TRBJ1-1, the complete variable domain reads NAGVMQNPRHLVRRRGQEARLRCSPMKGHSHVYWYRQLPEEGLKFMVYLQKENIIDESGMPKERFSAEFPKEGPSILRIQQVVRGDSAAYFCASSPDRQNTEAFFGQGTRLTVV.

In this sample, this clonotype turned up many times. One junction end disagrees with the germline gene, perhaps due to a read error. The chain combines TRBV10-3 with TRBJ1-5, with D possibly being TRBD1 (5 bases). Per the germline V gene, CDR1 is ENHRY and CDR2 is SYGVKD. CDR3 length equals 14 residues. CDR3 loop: CAISGPGLNQPQNF. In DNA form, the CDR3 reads TGTGCCATCAGTGGGCCAGGGCTTAATCAGCCCCAGAATTTT.

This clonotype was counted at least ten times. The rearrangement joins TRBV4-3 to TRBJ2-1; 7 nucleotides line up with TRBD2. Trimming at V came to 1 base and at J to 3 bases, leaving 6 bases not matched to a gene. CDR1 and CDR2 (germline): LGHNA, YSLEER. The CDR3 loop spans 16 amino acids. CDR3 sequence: CASSQAPSGDYNEQFF. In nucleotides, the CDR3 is TGCGCCAGCAGCCAAGCTCCCAGCGGGGACTACAATGAGCAGTTCTTC.

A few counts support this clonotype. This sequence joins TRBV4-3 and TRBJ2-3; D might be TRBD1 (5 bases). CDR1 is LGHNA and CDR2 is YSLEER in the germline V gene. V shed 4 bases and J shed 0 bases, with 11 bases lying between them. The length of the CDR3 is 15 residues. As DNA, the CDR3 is TGCGCCAGCAGCCCCTTTAGGGGAAGCACAGATACGCAGTATTTT. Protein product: CASSPFRGSTDTQYF.

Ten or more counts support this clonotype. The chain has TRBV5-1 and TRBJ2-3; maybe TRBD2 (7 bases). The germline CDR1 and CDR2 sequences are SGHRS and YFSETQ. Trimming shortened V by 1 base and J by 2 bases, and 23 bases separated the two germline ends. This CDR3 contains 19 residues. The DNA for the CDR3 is TGCGCCAGCAGCTTGACCGTTCGGGGTGGGCGGGGGCCCACAGATACGCAGTATTTT. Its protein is CASSLTVRGGRGPTDTQYF.

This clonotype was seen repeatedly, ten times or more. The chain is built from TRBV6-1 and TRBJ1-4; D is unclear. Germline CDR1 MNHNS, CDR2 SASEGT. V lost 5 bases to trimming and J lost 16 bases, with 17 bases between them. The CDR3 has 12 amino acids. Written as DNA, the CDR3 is TGTGCCAGCAGTTTGAGCGAGGGCGGGCGGTTTTTT. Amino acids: CASSLSEGGRFF.

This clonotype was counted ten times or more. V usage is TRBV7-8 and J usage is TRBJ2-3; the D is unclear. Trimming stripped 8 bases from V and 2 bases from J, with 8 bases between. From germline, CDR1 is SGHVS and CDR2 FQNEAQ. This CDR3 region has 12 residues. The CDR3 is CASSLATDTQYF. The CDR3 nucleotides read TGTGCCAGCTCATTAGCCACAGATACGCAGTATTTT.

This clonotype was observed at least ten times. As DNA, the CDR3 is TGCAGCGTTGCTATAGCGTTGGGTGAGCAGTTCTTC. Its translation is CSVAIALGEQFF. The V gene is TRBV29-1, the J gene TRBJ2-1; a weak D match, TRBD2 (5 bases). CDR3 length: 12 amino acids. Trimming shortened V by 4 bases and J by 9 bases, and 13 bases separated the two germline ends. In germline, CDR1 is SQVTM, CDR2 ANQGSEA.

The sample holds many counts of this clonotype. The CDR3 DNA follows: TGTGCCAGCAGCTTACACACAGATACGCAGTATTTT. Protein product: CASSLHTDTQYF. The gene calls are TRBV7-8 and TRBJ2-3, with D unclear. CDR3 size: 12 residues. V was clipped by 2 bases and J by 2 bases, with 2 bases between them. Per germline, CDR1 SGHVS and CDR2 FQNEAQ.

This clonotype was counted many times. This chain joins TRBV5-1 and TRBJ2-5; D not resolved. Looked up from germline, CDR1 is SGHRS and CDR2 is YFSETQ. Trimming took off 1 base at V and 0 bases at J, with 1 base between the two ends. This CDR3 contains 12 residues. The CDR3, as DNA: TGCGCCAGCAGCTTGAACCAAGAGACCCAGTACTTC. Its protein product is CASSLNQETQYF.

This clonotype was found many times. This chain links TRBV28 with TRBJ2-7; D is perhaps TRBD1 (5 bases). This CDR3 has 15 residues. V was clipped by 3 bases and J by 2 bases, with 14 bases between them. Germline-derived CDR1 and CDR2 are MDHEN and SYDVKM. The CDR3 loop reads CASSFRGDRAYEQYF. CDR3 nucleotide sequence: TGTGCCAGCAGTTTTAGGGGCGATAGGGCCTACGAGCAGTACTTC.

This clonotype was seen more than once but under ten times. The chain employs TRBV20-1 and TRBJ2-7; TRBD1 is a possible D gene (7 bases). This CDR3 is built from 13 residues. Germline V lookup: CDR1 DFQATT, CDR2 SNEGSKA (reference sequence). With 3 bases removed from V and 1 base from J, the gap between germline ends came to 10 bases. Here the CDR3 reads CSARRDSSYEQYF. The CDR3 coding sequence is TGCAGTGCTAGGCGGGACAGTTCCTACGAGCAGTACTTC.

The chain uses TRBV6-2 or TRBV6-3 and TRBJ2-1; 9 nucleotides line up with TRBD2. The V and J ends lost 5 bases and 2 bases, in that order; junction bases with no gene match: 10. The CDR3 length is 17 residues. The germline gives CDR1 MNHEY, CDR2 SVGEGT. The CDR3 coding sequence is TGTGCCAGCAGTCGTTTAGCGGGGGCCAGAACCTACAATGAGCAGTTCTTC. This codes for CASSRLAGARTYNEQFF.

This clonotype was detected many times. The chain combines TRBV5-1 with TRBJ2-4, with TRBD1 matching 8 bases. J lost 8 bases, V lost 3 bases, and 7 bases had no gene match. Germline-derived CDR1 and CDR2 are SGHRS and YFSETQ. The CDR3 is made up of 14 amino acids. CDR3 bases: TGCGCCAGCAGCTCTTCGCAGGGGGCAGACATTCAGTACTTC. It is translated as CASSSSQGADIQYF. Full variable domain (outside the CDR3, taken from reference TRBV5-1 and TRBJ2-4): KAGVTQTPRYLIKTRGQQVTLSCSPISGHRSVSWYQQTPGQGLQFLFEYFSETQRNKGNFPGRFSGRQFSNSRSEMNVSTLELGDSALYLCASSSSQGADIQYFGAGTRLSVL.

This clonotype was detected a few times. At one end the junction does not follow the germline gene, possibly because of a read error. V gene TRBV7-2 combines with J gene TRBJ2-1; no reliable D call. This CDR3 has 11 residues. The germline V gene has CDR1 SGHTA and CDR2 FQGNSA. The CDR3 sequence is CASRLGNEQFF. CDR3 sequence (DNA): TGTGCCAGCAGATTAGGCAATGAGCAGTTCTTC. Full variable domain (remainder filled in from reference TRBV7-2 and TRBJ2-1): GAGVSQSPSNKVTEKGKDVELRCDPISGHTALYWYRQSLGQGLEFLIYFQGNSAPDKSGLPSDRFSAERTGGSVSTLTIQRTQQEDSAVYLCASRLGNEQFFGPGTRLTVL.

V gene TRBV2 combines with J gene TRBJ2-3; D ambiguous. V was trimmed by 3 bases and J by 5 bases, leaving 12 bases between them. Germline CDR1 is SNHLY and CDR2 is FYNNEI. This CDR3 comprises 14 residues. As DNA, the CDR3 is TGTGCCAGCAGTGAGGACGGGCTCCAAGATACGCAGTATTTT. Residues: CASSEDGLQDTQYF. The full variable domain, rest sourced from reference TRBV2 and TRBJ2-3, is EPEVTQTPSHQVTQMGQEVILRCVPISNHLYFYWYRQILGQKVEFLVSFYNNEISEKSEIFDDQFSVERPDGSNFTLKIRSTKLEDSAMYFCASSEDGLQDTQYFGPGTRLTVL.

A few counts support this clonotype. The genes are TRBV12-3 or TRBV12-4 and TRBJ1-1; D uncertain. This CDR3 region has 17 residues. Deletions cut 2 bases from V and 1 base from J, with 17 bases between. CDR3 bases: TGTGCCAGCAGTTTATCCTCGGGGATCAGGCCGAACACTGAAGCTTTCTTT. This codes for CASSLSSGIRPNTEAFF.

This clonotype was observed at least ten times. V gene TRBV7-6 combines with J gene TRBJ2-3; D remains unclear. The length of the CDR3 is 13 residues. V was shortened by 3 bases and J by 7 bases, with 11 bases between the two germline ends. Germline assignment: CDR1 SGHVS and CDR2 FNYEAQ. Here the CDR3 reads CASSLAASNTQYF. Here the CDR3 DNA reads TGTGCCAGCAGCTTGGCAGCGAGTAATACGCAGTATTTT. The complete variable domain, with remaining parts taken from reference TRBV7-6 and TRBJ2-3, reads GAGVSQSPRYKVTKRGQDVALRCDPISGHVSLYWYRQALGQGPEFLTYFNYEAQQDKSGLPNDRFSAERPEGSISTLTIQRTEQRDSAMYRCASSLAASNTQYFGPGTRLTVL.

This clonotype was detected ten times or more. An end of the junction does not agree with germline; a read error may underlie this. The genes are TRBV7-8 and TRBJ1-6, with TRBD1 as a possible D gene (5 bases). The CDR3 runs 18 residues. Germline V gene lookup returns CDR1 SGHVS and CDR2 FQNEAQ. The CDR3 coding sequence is TGTGCCAGCAGCTCGAGGGACGGAGGGAGCTCCTATAATTCACCCCTCAACTTT. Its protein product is CASSSRDGGSSYNSPLNF. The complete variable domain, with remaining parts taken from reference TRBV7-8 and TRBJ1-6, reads GAGVSQSPRYKVAKRGQDVALRCDPISGHVSLFWYQQALGQGPEFLTYFQNEAQLDKSGLPSDRFFAERPEGSVSTLKIQRTQQEDSAVYLCASSSRDGGSSYNSPLNFGNGTRLTVT.

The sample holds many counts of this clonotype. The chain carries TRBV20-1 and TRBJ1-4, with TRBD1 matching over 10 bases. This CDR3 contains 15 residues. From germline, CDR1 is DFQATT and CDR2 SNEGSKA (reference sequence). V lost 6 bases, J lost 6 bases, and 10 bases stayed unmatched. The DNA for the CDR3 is TGCAGTGCAGCGAACACGGGGACAGGGGATGAAAAACTGTTTTTT. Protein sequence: CSAANTGTGDEKLFF.

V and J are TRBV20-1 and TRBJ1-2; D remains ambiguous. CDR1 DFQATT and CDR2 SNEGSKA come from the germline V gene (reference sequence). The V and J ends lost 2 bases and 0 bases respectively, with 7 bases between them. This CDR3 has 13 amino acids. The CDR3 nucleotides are TGCAGTGCTAGAATAAAGACTAACTATGGCTACACCTTC. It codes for CSARIKTNYGYTF.

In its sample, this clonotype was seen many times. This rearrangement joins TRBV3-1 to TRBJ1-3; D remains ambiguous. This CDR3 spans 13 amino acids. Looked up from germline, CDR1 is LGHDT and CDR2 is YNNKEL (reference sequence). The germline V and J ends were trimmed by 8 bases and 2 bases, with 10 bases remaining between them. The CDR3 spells CASYGGPGNTIYF. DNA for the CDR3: TGTGCCAGCTACGGAGGCCCTGGAAACACCATATATTTT.

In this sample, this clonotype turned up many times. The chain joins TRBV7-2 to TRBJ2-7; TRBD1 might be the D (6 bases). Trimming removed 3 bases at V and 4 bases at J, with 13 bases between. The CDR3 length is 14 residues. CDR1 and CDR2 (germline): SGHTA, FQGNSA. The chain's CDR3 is CASSFAAGVYEQYF. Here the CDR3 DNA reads TGTGCCAGCAGCTTCGCGGCAGGGGTATACGAGCAGTACTTC.

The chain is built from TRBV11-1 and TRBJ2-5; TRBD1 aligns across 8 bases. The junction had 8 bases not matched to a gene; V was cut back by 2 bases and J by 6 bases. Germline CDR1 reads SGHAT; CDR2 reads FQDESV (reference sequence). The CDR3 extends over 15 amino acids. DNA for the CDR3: TGTGCCAGCAGCTTACTCAGGGGGCAATCGAAGACCCAGTACTTC. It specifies CASSLLRGQSKTQYF.

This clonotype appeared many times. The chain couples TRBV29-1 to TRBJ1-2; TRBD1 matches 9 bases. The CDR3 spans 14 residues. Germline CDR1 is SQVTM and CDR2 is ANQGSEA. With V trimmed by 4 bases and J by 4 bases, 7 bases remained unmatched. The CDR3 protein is CSVVWDRASYGYTF. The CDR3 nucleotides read TGCAGCGTTGTCTGGGACAGGGCGTCCTATGGCTACACCTTC.

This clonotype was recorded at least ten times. CDR3 in amino acids: CASSLLGTDTQYF. The CDR3 region has the DNA TGTGCCAGCAGCCTACTAGGAACAGATACGCAGTATTTT. The rearrangement uses TRBV14 and TRBJ2-3, with D perhaps TRBD2 (5 bases). The CDR3 runs 13 residues. The V gene's germline CDR1 is SGHDN and CDR2 FVKESK. Between the trimmed V and J ends, which lost 4 bases and 3 bases, there was a span of 8 bases.